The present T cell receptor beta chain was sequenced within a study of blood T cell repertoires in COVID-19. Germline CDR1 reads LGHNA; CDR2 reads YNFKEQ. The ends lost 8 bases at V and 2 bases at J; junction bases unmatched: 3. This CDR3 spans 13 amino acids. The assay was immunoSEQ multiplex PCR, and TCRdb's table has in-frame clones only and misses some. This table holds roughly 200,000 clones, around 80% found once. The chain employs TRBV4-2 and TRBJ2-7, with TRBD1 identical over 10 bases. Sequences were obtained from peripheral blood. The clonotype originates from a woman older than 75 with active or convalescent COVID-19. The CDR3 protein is CASGGTGAYEQYF. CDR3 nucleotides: TGTGCCAGCGGAGGGACAGGGGCCTACGAGCAGTACTTC.